This paragraph covers one T cell receptor (beta chain) sequence. Its specificity is unknown. V lost 2 bases and J lost 6, with 14 bases in between. This CDR3 has 15 amino acids. CDR1 MDHEN and CDR2 SYDVKM come from the germline V gene. This sample is drawn from a study of T cell responses to AZD1222 COVID-19 vaccine. Repertoires were generated with immunoSEQ multiplex PCR, while TCRdb's copy carries only in-frame clones and drops some. In the table there are 150,000 to 200,000 clones, 70% to 90% of which are singletons. Study-wide results and caveats: CD4 TCRs linked to vaccination spanned spike, dominating at 160-218 and 743-854.

The rearrangement links TRBV28 to TRBJ2-1; D is perhaps TRBD1 or TRBD2 (5 bases each). The sample here was peripheral blood, taken on day 0 of AZD1222 vaccination. This sequence was found in an adult in good health. In DNA, the CDR3 is TGTGCCAGCAGTTTACAGTCAGGGCGGGCCAATGAGCAGTTCTTC. Its protein product is CASSLQSGRANEQFF.